One sample yielded the 21 T cell receptor beta chains listed below, sequenced in a study of blood T cells in healthy people across ages. Combining a sample-barcoded 5' primer with a J-beta primer mix, a second PCR ran for roughly 6 to 12 cycles. In TCRdb, the 5' RACE reads were re-called with MiXCR into one record per CDR3 protein. The sample lists under 1 million distinct CDR3 sequences, more than 40% occurring once. Sequenced sample: blood. These receptors originate from a man in his fifties or sixties in good health.

This clonotype has only a few counts. The V call is TRBV12-3 or TRBV12-4, the J call TRBJ2-3; no reliable D call. Trimming took off 5 bases at V and 2 bases at J, with 11 bases between the two ends. The CDR3 loop spans 14 amino acids. CDR3 sequence: CASSPLDATDTQYF. The CDR3 DNA sequence: TGTGCCAGCAGTCCCTTGGACGCCACAGATACGCAGTATTTT.

In its sample, this clonotype was seen a few times. The gene calls are TRBV5-6 and TRBJ2-5; TRBD2 is a possible D gene (5 bases). Germline V gene sequence: CDR1 SGHDT, CDR2 YYEEEE. The CDR3 runs 15 residues. V lost 0 bases and J lost 4, with 13 bases in between. The CDR3 DNA reads as TGTGCCAGCAGCTTGGGAGGGCTGGGGTCAGAGACCCAGTACTTC. It codes for CASSLGGLGSETQYF.

This chain joins TRBV7-3 and TRBJ2-2; D is possibly TRBD1 (6 bases). V lost 5 bases and J lost 5, with 9 bases in between. The CDR3 consists of 13 residues. CDR1 is SGHTA, CDR2 FQGTGA, per germline. CDR3 sequence: CASSVTGTGELFF. DNA of the CDR3: TGTGCCAGCAGCGTTACAGGGACCGGGGAGCTGTTTTTT.

This clonotype appeared once. The genes are TRBV4-3 and TRBJ2-7; D remains unclear. The V gene lost 2 bases and the J gene lost 7 bases, with 18 bases spanning the gap. The CDR3 sequence is 15 residues long. CDR1 and CDR2 from the germline V gene are LGHNA and YSLEER. CDR3 amino acids: CASSQTPTSYNEQYF. CDR3 coding DNA: TGCGCCAGCAGCCAAACACCCACTTCCTACAATGAGCAGTACTTC.

V usage is TRBV20-1 and J usage is TRBJ2-1, with 13 bases identical to TRBD2. The length of the CDR3 is 16 residues. V lost 6 bases and J lost 7; bases outside the gene matches: 12. Germline values: CDR1 DFQATT, CDR2 SNEGSKA (reference sequence). The CDR3, as DNA: TGCAGTGCCACCGTGACTAGCGGGGGGCTTAGGAATGAGCAGTTCTTC. Translation gives CSATVTSGGLRNEQFF.

The rearrangement joins TRBV12-3 or TRBV12-4 to TRBJ2-3; 12 positions match TRBD2. Losses at the gene ends were 2 bases for V and 2 bases for J; bases not matched to a gene: 5. This CDR3 has 17 amino acids. The CDR3 is CASSLTLAGGVTDTQYF. The CDR3 nucleotides are TGTGCCAGCAGTTTAACCCTAGCGGGGGGGGTCACAGATACGCAGTATTTT.

The gene calls are TRBV20-1 and TRBJ1-5; D may be TRBD1 (5 bases). Germline loops: CDR1 DFQATT, CDR2 SNEGSKA (reference sequence). This CDR3 comprises 13 residues. The V and J ends lost 4 bases and 1 base respectively, with 8 bases between them. CDR3 nucleotides: TGCAGTGCTAACGGGGACAGCAATCAGCCCCAGCATTTT. It is translated as CSANGDSNQPQHF.

The rearrangement links TRBV28 to TRBJ1-2; D unresolved. V was clipped by 6 bases and J by 7 bases, with 9 bases between them. Germline V gene lookup returns CDR1 MDHEN and CDR2 SYDVKM. CDR3 size: 11 residues. CDR3 region: CASSEGVGYTF. CDR3 bases: TGTGCCAGCAGCGAGGGCGTTGGCTACACCTTC.

J is TRBJ1-5 and V is TRBV20-1; 9 nucleotides agree with TRBD1. Germline assignment: CDR1 DFQATT and CDR2 SNEGSKA (reference sequence). The CDR3 is 14 amino acids. V was pared by 6 bases and J by 7 bases, with 10 bases of the junction left unmatched. CDR3 coding DNA: TGCAGTGCAGAACTTACAGGGGGCCGCCAGCCCCAGCATTTT. Its translation: CSAELTGGRQPQHF.

This clonotype has only one observation. At one of its ends the junction is not consistent with the germline gene, which may arise from a read error. The gene calls are TRBV14 and TRBJ2-1; no definite D call. Germline CDR1 SGHDN, CDR2 FVKESK. The CDR3 consists of 13 residues. This CDR3 is CASGQDSPTEQFF. The CDR3 DNA reads TGTGCCAGCGGCCAAGATTCCCCAACTGAGCAGTTCTTC. Drawing the rest from reference TRBV14 and TRBJ2-1, the complete variable domain is EAGVTQFPSHSVIEKGQTVTLRCDPISGHDNLYWYRRVMGKEIKFLLHFVKESKQDESGMPNNRFLAERTGGTYSTLKVQPAELEDSGVYFCASGQDSPTEQFFGPGTRLTVL.

Points on this clonotype: Germline and junction disagree at one end, which may indicate a read error. V gene TRBV10-3 combines with J gene TRBJ1-1; no clear D. Germline values: CDR1 ENHRY, CDR2 SYGVKD. The CDR3 length is 12 residues. The CDR3 coding sequence is TGTACCATCAGCGATCTGGGTTCAGAGGCTTTCTTT. Translating it yields CTISDLGSEAFF.

This clonotype was observed a few times. The V and J genes are TRBV6-2 or TRBV6-3 and TRBJ2-5; D ambiguous. V lost 2 bases, J lost 2 bases, and 12 bases lay in between. Germline CDR1 reads MNHEY; CDR2 reads SVGEGT. The CDR3 runs 15 residues. The CDR3 spells CASSYGEWLQETQYF. For the CDR3, the DNA is TGTGCCAGCAGTTACGGAGAGTGGCTTCAAGAGACCCAGTACTTC.

The rearrangement uses TRBV3-1 and TRBJ1-1, with TRBD1 as a possible D gene (6 bases). Germline CDR1 LGHDT, CDR2 YNNKEL (reference sequence). Trimming pared 3 bases from V and 8 bases from J, leaving 13 bases between. The CDR3 length is 13 residues. As DNA, the CDR3 is TGTGCCAGCAGCCATACAGGGATCACGGAAGCTTTCTTT. The encoded protein is CASSHTGITEAFF.

The genes are TRBV4-3 and TRBJ2-1, with TRBD1 matching over 8 bases. Judging by the DNA end, TRBJ2-7 fits better; the J call may be wrong. The CDR3 totals 16 residues. Germline CDR1 and CDR2: LGHNA and YSLEER. The CDR3 DNA follows: TGCGCCAGCAGCCAAGCTACCAGGGGGCTTTACAATGAGCAGTACTTC. Its protein product is CASSQATRGLYNEQYF.

V is TRBV27 and J is TRBJ2-7; 13 nucleotides align to TRBD2. V shed 6 bases, J shed 1 base, and the junction held 6 bases outside the gene matches. This CDR3 has 16 residues. The germline V gene has CDR1 MNHEY and CDR2 SMNVEV (reference sequence). This CDR3 is CASSRTSGGFSYEQYF. For the CDR3, the DNA is TGTGCCAGCAGCCGGACTAGCGGGGGTTTTTCCTACGAGCAGTACTTC.

This clonotype was seen at least ten times. The genes are TRBV7-2 and TRBJ2-1; 8 nucleotides align to TRBD2. The germline V gene has CDR1 SGHTA and CDR2 FQGNSA. V dropped 1 base and J dropped 7; count of bases not matched to a gene: 3. This CDR3 has 14 residues. Here the CDR3 reads CASSLGPGGNEQFF. CDR3 DNA sequence: TGTGCCAGCAGCTTAGGGCCGGGGGGGAATGAGCAGTTCTTC.

Only a few counts were recorded for this clonotype. The V gene is TRBV3-1, the J gene TRBJ2-5; 10 bases map to TRBD1. The CDR3 has 18 residues. Losses at the gene ends were 1 base for V and 1 base for J; bases not matched to a gene: 9. The germline gives CDR1 LGHDT, CDR2 YNNKEL (reference sequence). CDR3 bases: TGTGCCAGCAGCCAAGGCCCCGGACAGGGGGGATCCCAAGAGACCCAGTACTTC. This translates into CASSQGPGQGGSQETQYF.

This clonotype showed up just a few times. The rearrangement joins TRBV28 to TRBJ2-7, with 10 bases fitting TRBD1. The ends lost 4 bases at V and 5 bases at J; junction bases unmatched: 8. The CDR3 is 15 residues long. Germline loops: CDR1 MDHEN, CDR2 SYDVKM. The CDR3 DNA sequence: TGTGCCAGCAGTTCCTCCGGGACAGGGGCCCACGAGCAGTACTTC. This encodes CASSSSGTGAHEQYF.

At least ten counts were recorded for this clonotype. This CDR3 is CASSPRAGGKETQYF. CDR3 in DNA: TGTGCCAGCAGCCCCCGGGCCGGGGGAAAAGAGACCCAGTACTTC. The rearrangement joins TRBV7-2 to TRBJ2-5, with D perhaps TRBD2 (6 bases). CDR1 SGHTA and CDR2 FQGNSA come from the germline V gene. CDR3 length: 15 residues. Trimming stripped 5 bases from V and 3 bases from J, with 16 bases between.

V and J are TRBV4-1 and TRBJ2-1; possibly TRBD1 for D (5 bases). The CDR3 totals 14 residues. V lost 0 bases to trimming and J lost 7 bases, with 10 bases between them. CDR1 MGHRA and CDR2 YSYEKL come from the germline V gene. CDR3 DNA: TGCGCCAGCAGCCAAGAAGGGGCTAGGAATGAGCAGTTCTTC. Translation gives CASSQEGARNEQFF.

V usage is TRBV6-2 or TRBV6-3 and J usage is TRBJ2-2; D perhaps matches TRBD1 (6 bases). Germline loops: CDR1 MNHEY, CDR2 SVGEGT. Trimming left V 0 bases short and J 6 bases short, with 11 bases between. The CDR3 contains 15 residues. The DNA of the CDR3 is TGTGCCAGCAGTTACTCGGGGGCTCCATCCGGGGAGCTGTTTTTT. Its protein is CASSYSGAPSGELFF.